Following are 21 T cell receptor beta chains from one sample sequenced in a study of radiotherapy plus CTLA-4 blockade in lung cancer. Only in-frame clones appear in the TCRdb table, and some are missing; sequencing was by immunoSEQ multiplex PCR. The sample lists 30,000 or so clones; more than 70% were seen once. The starting material was peripheral blood, obtained from a patient treated with radiotherapy plus ipilimumab. All receptors derive from a human donor with non-small cell lung cancer whose response to radiotherapy plus ipilimumab could not be evaluated.

This chain links TRBV19 with TRBJ2-3; 11 nucleotides align to TRBD1. Germline V gives CDR1 LNHDA, CDR2 SQIVND (reference sequence). J lost 3 bases, V lost 5 bases, and 10 bases had no gene match. This CDR3 contains 17 residues. The CDR3 is CASSLYAGTGGTDTQYF. The CDR3, as DNA: TGTGCCAGTAGTCTCTACGCCGGGACAGGGGGAACAGATACGCAGTATTTT.

This chain uses TRBV7-6 with TRBJ2-1; the D is unclear. This CDR3 spans 13 amino acids. Germline CDR1 reads SGHVS; CDR2 reads FNYEAQ. V lost 5 bases to trimming and J lost 9 bases, with 14 bases between them. The CDR3 loop is CASSHPLDGEQFF. The CDR3 DNA sequence: TGTGCCAGCAGCCACCCCCTAGACGGTGAGCAGTTCTTC.

This clone has only one observation. The chain is built from TRBV4-3 and TRBJ2-7; 10 nucleotides align to TRBD2. V lost 0 bases and J lost 2; bases outside the gene matches: 4. Germline lookup yields CDR1 LGHNA and CDR2 YSLEER. The CDR3 spans 16 residues. This CDR3 reads CASSQDPSGSPYEQYF. The DNA of the CDR3 is TGCGCCAGCAGCCAAGATCCTAGCGGGAGCCCCTACGAGCAGTACTTC.

The chain is built from TRBV6-6 and TRBJ2-7; TRBD2 matches at 8 bases. Germline V CDR1 and CDR2: MNHNY, SVGAGI (reference sequence). CDR3 size: 15 residues. V was clipped by 6 bases and J by 2 bases; unmatched bases: 9. The CDR3 sequence is CASRPPGGGTYEQYF. The CDR3 coding sequence is TGTGCCAGCAGACCACCGGGAGGGGGAACCTACGAGCAGTACTTC.

V usage is TRBV28 and J usage is TRBJ2-7; D unresolved. The germline V gene has CDR1 MDHEN and CDR2 SYDVKM. Trimming took 4 bases from V and 3 from J, leaving 7 bases between them. CDR3 size: 12 residues. The CDR3: CASSSDNYEQYF. The CDR3 region has the DNA TGTGCCAGCAGTTCAGATAACTACGAGCAGTACTTC. The variable domain in full, completed from reference TRBV28 and TRBJ2-7, reads DVKVTQSSRYLVKRTGEKVFLECVQDMDHENMFWYRQDPGLGLRLIYFSYDVKMKEKGDIPEGYSVSREKKERFSLILESASTNQTSMYLCASSSDNYEQYFGPGTRLTVT.

The chain has TRBV4-1 and TRBJ1-6; 8 bases map to TRBD1. V trimming: 0 bases; J trimming: 9 bases; junction bases outside the gene matches: 4. This CDR3 is 15 amino acids long. Germline V gives CDR1 MGHRA, CDR2 YSYEKL. In nucleotides, the CDR3 is TGCGCCAGCAGCCAAGACGGGACAGGTACTTCACCCCTCCACTTT. This encodes CASSQDGTGTSPLHF.

This clone showed up just a few times. The chain has TRBV5-4 and TRBJ2-7; TRBD1 aligns across 7 bases. From germline, CDR1 is SGHNT and CDR2 YYREEE (reference sequence). With 4 bases clipped from V and 2 bases from J, the junction kept 9 bases outside the gene matches. This CDR3 has 15 amino acids. CDR3 in DNA: TGTGCCAGCAGCCAGACGACAGGGAGCACCTACGAGCAGTACTTC. Translation: CASSQTTGSTYEQYF.

The chain uses TRBV19 and TRBJ1-6; weak D call: TRBD1 (6 bases). Germline loops: CDR1 LNHDA, CDR2 SQIVND (reference sequence). The ends were cut back, 7 bases at V and 10 bases at J, with 17 bases in the middle. The CDR3 is 14 residues long. This chain's CDR3 is CASKDSLENSPLHF. CDR3 in DNA: TGTGCCAGTAAGGACAGTTTGGAAAACTCACCCCTCCACTTT.

The V call is TRBV28, the J call TRBJ1-4; D gene uncertain. CDR1 MDHEN and CDR2 SYDVKM come from the germline V gene. The CDR3 totals 12 residues. Trimming removed 5 bases from V and 8 bases from J, with 9 bases in between. CDR3 coding DNA: TGTGCCAGCAGTATGAGGTTGGAAAAACTGTTTTTT. Its protein is CASSMRLEKLFF.

V is TRBV5-1 and J is TRBJ1-2; D is perhaps TRBD1 (5 bases). Trimming removed 2 bases from V and 8 bases from J, with 13 bases in between. The CDR3 contains 13 residues. Germline values: CDR1 SGHRS, CDR2 YFSETQ. The CDR3 is CASSLKGMDGYTF. CDR3 bases: TGCGCCAGCAGCTTAAAGGGGATGGACGGCTACACCTTC.

A note on this clone: The CDR3 carries no conserved terminal phenylalanine or tryptophan, so it likely arises from a read error. Because the CDR3's place on the DNA is in doubt, the DNA is left out and the CDR3 is given as listed by TCRdb. The J gene is TRBJ2-3, the V gene TRBV28; TRBD1, the table's D call, was not compared with the DNA. The CDR3 is 13 amino acids long, termini counted. Germline assignment: CDR1 MDHEN and CDR2 SYDVKM. This CDR3 is CASSFSWDRGKKS.

The genes are TRBV7-8 and TRBJ2-5; possibly TRBD2 for D (5 bases). Trimming stripped 0 bases from V and 2 bases from J, with 10 bases between. In germline, CDR1 is SGHVS, CDR2 FQNEAQ. The CDR3 contains 15 residues. Written as DNA, the CDR3 is TGTGCCAGCAGCTTAGCAGGACTGTCACAAGAGACCCAGTACTTC. It encodes CASSLAGLSQETQYF.

By sample fraction, this clone is medium-sized. This rearrangement joins TRBV7-9 to TRBJ1-5, with no clear D. CDR3 size: 16 residues. V lost 2 bases and J lost 2, with 13 bases in between. Germline V lookup: CDR1 SEHNR, CDR2 FQNEAQ (reference sequence). The CDR3 DNA follows: TGTGCCAGCAGCTTAAGGTCTCGACAAGGCAATCAGCCCCAGCATTTT. This encodes CASSLRSRQGNQPQHF.

V gene TRBV19 combines with J gene TRBJ2-5; 11 bases align to TRBD2. Germline CDR1 reads LNHDA; CDR2 reads SQIVND (reference sequence). V shed 5 bases and J 3 bases; nucleotides not matched to a gene: 8. The CDR3 spans 16 residues. The CDR3 DNA reads TGTGCCAGTAGTCGCGGACCGGGACTAGCGGAAGAGACCCAGTACTTC. This gives the protein CASSRGPGLAEETQYF.

The chain carries TRBV28 and TRBJ2-3; a weak D match, TRBD1 (6 bases). The germline V and J ends were trimmed by 5 bases and 10 bases, with 16 bases remaining between them. Germline V lookup: CDR1 MDHEN, CDR2 SYDVKM. This CDR3 comprises 13 residues. The DNA of the CDR3 is TGTGCCAGCAGTCCCCTGACGAACAGGGCGCAGTATTTT. Its translation is CASSPLTNRAQYF.

The V call is TRBV19, the J call TRBJ2-2, with 11 bases identical to TRBD2. This CDR3 has 14 amino acids. V lost 7 bases, J lost 7 bases, and 5 bases stayed unmatched. Germline-derived CDR1 and CDR2 are LNHDA and SQIVND (reference sequence). CDR3: CASKTSGTVGELFF. The CDR3 DNA reads TGTGCCAGTAAGACTAGCGGGACAGTCGGGGAGCTGTTTTTT.

This clone appeared a few times. The chain has TRBV5-4 and TRBJ1-2; D is possibly TRBD1 (6 bases). CDR1 and CDR2 (germline): SGHNT, YYREEE (reference sequence). V lost 4 bases, J lost 4 bases, and 14 bases lay in between. The CDR3 consists of 14 residues. The CDR3 is CASSADRRVYGYTF. The CDR3, as DNA: TGTGCCAGCAGCGCCGACAGGCGGGTCTATGGCTACACCTTC.

CDR3 region: CASSASGSRYEQYF. The CDR3 DNA reads as TGTGCCAGCAGCGCTAGCGGGAGTAGGTACGAGCAGTACTTC. This chain uses TRBV7-9 with TRBJ2-7, with 10 bases aligning to TRBD2. The CDR3 covers 14 residues. Germline trimming cut 5 bases from V and 4 bases from J; bases unmatched to any gene: 5. Germline V gives CDR1 SEHNR, CDR2 FQNEAQ (reference sequence). The variable domain in full, completed from reference TRBV7-9 and TRBJ2-7, reads DTGVSQNPRHKITKRGQNVTFRCDPISEHNRLYWYRQTLGQGPEFLTYFQNEAQLEKSRLLSDRFSAERPKGSFSTLEIQRTEQGDSAMYLCASSASGSRYEQYFGPGTRLTVT.

This chain uses TRBV28 with TRBJ2-7; D not certain. The germline V and J ends were trimmed by 6 bases and 0 bases, with 21 bases remaining between them. Germline V gives CDR1 MDHEN, CDR2 SYDVKM. The CDR3 runs 17 residues. The CDR3 DNA follows: TGTGCCAGCAGGCTTGCGGCCCCGTTCTTCCGCTCCTACGAGCAGTACTTC. Encoded protein: CASRLAAPFFRSYEQYF.

V is TRBV4-3 and J is TRBJ2-1, with TRBD2 matching over 12 bases. Per germline, CDR1 LGHNA and CDR2 YSLEER. The V segment lost 0 bases and the J segment 7 bases; nucleotides outside the gene matches: 13. The CDR3 is 19 residues long. CDR3 nucleotides: TGCGCCAGCAGCCAAGAGACCCACTCAGCTAGCGGGAGGGTGAATGAGCAGTTCTTC. Translating it yields CASSQETHSASGRVNEQFF.

This rearrangement joins TRBV18 to TRBJ1-1; 9 nucleotides align to TRBD1. The V gene end was trimmed by 3 bases and the J gene end by 5 bases; junction bases not matched to a gene: 4. This CDR3 contains 14 residues. From germline, CDR1 is KGHSH and CDR2 LQKENI. The CDR3 here is CASSPRQGGTEAFF. Written as DNA, the CDR3 is TGTGCCAGCTCACCCCGACAGGGGGGGACTGAAGCTTTCTTT.